These 15 T cell receptor beta chains were sequenced from one sample in a study of T-cell memory formation after mild COVID-19. One entry per CDR3 protein results from TCRdb running MiXCR on the 5' RACE reads. The data show 350,000 or so distinct CDR3 sequences, approximately 13% seen once. Sequences were obtained from PBMCs or a T cell subset sorted from them (not recorded which). The origin of the receptors is a young man who had mild COVID-19 (a few samples of this study predate the infection). Cell type and time point are not known.

The V and J genes are TRBV10-2 and TRBJ1-1; D not certain. V dropped 2 bases and J dropped 2 bases, with 0 bases sitting between them. The length of the CDR3 is 11 residues. Germline V lookup: CDR1 WSHSY, CDR2 SAAADI. Here the CDR3 reads CASSENTEAFF. The CDR3, as DNA: TGCGCCAGCAGTGAGAACACTGAAGCTTTCTTT.

The chain has TRBV7-8 and TRBJ1-2; D might be TRBD1 (6 bases). The CDR3 spans 14 residues. Germline V gives CDR1 SGHVS, CDR2 FQNEAQ. Trimming removed 3 bases from V and 6 bases from J, with 14 bases in between. The CDR3 DNA is TGTGCCAGCAGCTTGATGGGGGCGCGGGATGGCTACACCTTC. It translates to CASSLMGARDGYTF.

This clonotype was observed a handful of times. The chain recombines TRBV6-1 with TRBJ2-5, with 7 bases that match TRBD1. This CDR3 is 13 amino acids long. Germline trimming cut 7 bases from V and 4 bases from J; bases unmatched to any gene: 6. The germline gives CDR1 MNHNS, CDR2 SASEGT. The CDR3 coding sequence is TGTGCCAGCACCCGAGACAGGGCAGAGACCCAGTACTTC. This translates into CASTRDRAETQYF.

The sample holds a few counts of this clonotype. The chain couples TRBV19 to TRBJ1-3; D is ambiguous. This CDR3 is built from 13 residues. The germline CDR1 and CDR2 sequences are LNHDA and SQIVND (reference sequence). The CDR3, as DNA: TGTGCTGCACGGGTCACCTCTGGAAACACCATATATTTT. The encoded protein is CAARVTSGNTIYF. Full variable domain (outside the CDR3, taken from reference TRBV19 and TRBJ1-3): DGGITQSPKYLFRKEGQNVTLSCEQNLNHDAMYWYRQDPGQGLRLIYYSQIVNDFQKGDIAEGYSVSREKKESFPLTVTSAQKNPTAFYLCAARVTSGNTIYFGEGSWLTVV.

In its sample, this clonotype was seen many times. J is TRBJ1-1 and V is TRBV5-1, with D unresolved. V was clipped by 4 bases and J by 4 bases, with 11 bases between them. This CDR3 has 13 amino acids. Per germline, CDR1 SGHRS and CDR2 YFSETQ. CDR3 nucleotides: TGCGCCAGCAGCCCGACGGTAGGCACTGAAGCTTTCTTT. Protein product: CASSPTVGTEAFF.

V is TRBV2 and J is TRBJ1-2; perhaps TRBD1 as D (6 bases). The CDR3 spans 14 residues. The V end lost 3 bases, the J end lost 5 bases, and 13 bases lay between the germline ends. In germline, CDR1 is SNHLY, CDR2 FYNNEI. CDR3 sequence: CASSDRPGAYGYTF. CDR3 nucleotide sequence: TGTGCCAGCAGTGATAGGCCAGGGGCTTATGGCTACACCTTC.

This sequence joins TRBV7-9 and TRBJ1-5, with no clear D. This CDR3 contains 14 residues. Germline assignment: CDR1 SEHNR and CDR2 FQNEAQ (reference sequence). Trimming cost V 5 bases and J 2 bases, with 10 bases left between them. CDR3 sequence: CASSPGVRNQPQHF. CDR3 bases: TGTGCCAGCAGCCCTGGCGTGCGCAATCAGCCCCAGCATTTT. The full variable domain, its missing parts supplied by reference TRBV7-9 and TRBJ1-5, is DTGVSQNPRHKITKRGQNVTFRCDPISEHNRLYWYRQTLGQGPEFLTYFQNEAQLEKSRLLSDRFSAERPKGSFSTLEIQRTEQGDSAMYLCASSPGVRNQPQHFGDGTRLSIL.

V and J are TRBV5-1 and TRBJ2-4, with D uncertain. CDR1 is SGHRS, CDR2 YFSETQ, per germline. The CDR3 runs 13 residues. V lost 3 bases, J lost 7 bases, and 11 bases lay in between. The CDR3 DNA reads TGCGCCAGCAGCTCCGAATATGGGAACATTCAGTACTTC. This translates into CASSSEYGNIQYF.

This clonotype has more than one count but fewer than ten. The chain links TRBV20-1 to TRBJ2-3, with 9 positions matching TRBD2. Germline V gene lookup returns CDR1 DFQATT and CDR2 SNEGSKA (reference sequence). The CDR3 length is 14 residues. V dropped 8 bases and J dropped 3; count of bases not matched to a gene: 9. CDR3 sequence (DNA): TGCAGTACTACGGGCGGGAGGGGAACAGATACGCAGTATTTT. This encodes CSTTGGRGTDTQYF.

This clonotype came up many times. This chain uses TRBV5-4 with TRBJ1-6, with a weak D call TRBD1 (6 bases). The CDR3 spans 16 residues. Per the germline V gene, CDR1 is SGHNT and CDR2 is YYREEE (reference sequence). Trimming shortened V by 3 bases and J by 0 bases, and 10 bases separated the two germline ends. The CDR3 DNA follows: TGTGCCAGCAGCTCGGACAGAAGCTCCTATAATTCACCCCTCCACTTT. Its protein is CASSSDRSSYNSPLHF.

This clonotype was picked up a small number of times. CDR3 loop: CATSGQPVKNIQYF. The DNA for the CDR3 is TGTGCCACCAGTGGCCAACCGGTCAAAAACATTCAGTACTTC. This chain joins TRBV24-1 and TRBJ2-4, with D unclear. With 5 bases removed from V and 3 bases from J, the gap between germline ends came to 10 bases. The CDR3 totals 14 residues. Germline V lookup: CDR1 KGHDR, CDR2 SFDVKD.

The table lists this clonotype with many counts. The CDR3 bases are TGTGCCAGCAGCTCCCAAGGACAGGAGAACAATGAGCAGTTCTTC. Encoded protein: CASSSQGQENNEQFF. The V gene is TRBV5-5, the J gene TRBJ2-1, with 7 bases identical to TRBD1. CDR1 SGHKS and CDR2 YYEKEE come from the germline V gene (reference sequence). Trimming removed 3 bases from V and 5 bases from J; junction bases left unmatched: 8. This CDR3 region has 15 residues.

This clonotype was recorded a few times. The DNA of the CDR3 is TGTGCCATCAGTGTCACTTCGGGGGGGCGTACCGGGGAGCTGTTTTTT. This gives the protein CAISVTSGGRTGELFF. The genes are TRBV10-3 and TRBJ2-2; TRBD2 aligns across 8 bases. The trim removed 4 bases at V and 5 bases at J, leaving 9 bases unmatched. The CDR3 runs to 16 residues. Germline V lookup: CDR1 ENHRY, CDR2 SYGVKD.

This clonotype was picked up a small number of times. This chain links TRBV29-1 with TRBJ2-5; 9 positions agree with TRBD1. Germline CDR1 SQVTM, CDR2 ANQGSEA. CDR3 length: 14 amino acids. The V and J ends lost 3 bases and 5 bases, in that order; junction bases with no gene match: 7. The CDR3 coding sequence is TGCAGCGTTGAGGGGAACAGGGGGCCGGAGACCCAGTACTTC. Amino acids: CSVEGNRGPETQYF.

A few counts support this clonotype. The chain links TRBV6-5 to TRBJ2-2; 9 bases fit TRBD2. This CDR3 contains 16 residues. Germline assignment: CDR1 MNHEY and CDR2 SVGAGI. V trimming: 4 bases; J trimming: 6 bases; junction bases outside the gene matches: 9. The CDR3 nucleotides read TGTGCCAGCAGTTCCTCCGCGACTAGCGGTGCCGGGGAGCTGTTTTTT. It yields the protein CASSSSATSGAGELFF.